The TCR beta chain under discussion was sequenced for a study of cytomegalovirus exposure and HLA in healthy donors. A word on this clone: What it recognizes is unknown.

Findings and limits, study-wide: In a later analysis, TCR beta V- and J-gene trimming showed a link to a missense DCLRE1C variant.

Primers for the PCR totalled 60 Vbeta and 13 Jbeta. Repertoires were generated with immunoSEQ multiplex PCR, while TCRdb's copy carries only in-frame clones and drops some. This sample has about 160,000 clones; around 77% occur once, and the top ten carry approximately 1.6%. This CDR3 spans 14 amino acids. Trimming removed 2 bases from V and 5 bases from J, with 14 bases in between. Per the germline V gene, CDR1 is SGDLS and CDR2 is YYNGEE. This clonotype was obtained from a woman younger than 45 in good health and CMV-seronegative. Sequencing was done on a sample of PBMCs. The chain combines TRBV9 with TRBJ2-7; TRBD1 might be the D (8 bases). CDR3 sequence: CASSVSGTGNEQYF. CDR3 coding DNA: TGTGCCAGCAGCGTCAGCGGGACAGGCAACGAGCAGTACTTC.